These 27 T cell receptor beta chains originate from one sample sequenced in a study of blood T cell repertoires in COVID-19. The method was immunoSEQ multiplex PCR; TCRdb's version includes in-frame clones alone and lacks a portion of them. The sample yields under 250,000 clones, about 83% seen once. Sequencing was performed on peripheral blood. The receptors were gathered from a man at least 80 years old with acute or convalescent COVID-19.

The chain links TRBV9 to TRBJ1-4; D not resolved. With 4 bases removed from V and 7 bases from J, the gap between germline ends came to 17 bases. This CDR3 has 15 residues. Germline V gene data show CDR1 as SGDLS and CDR2 as YYNGEE. The CDR3 is CASSPRGVASEKLFF. The CDR3 DNA reads as TGTGCCAGCAGCCCCCGCGGCGTTGCTAGTGAAAAACTGTTTTTT.

This rearrangement joins TRBV3-1 (or the pseudogene TRBV3-2) to TRBJ1-6; D not certain. CDR1 and CDR2 from the germline V gene are LGHDT and YNNKEL (reference sequence). Trimming removed 2 bases from V and 3 bases from J, with 5 bases in between. The CDR3 runs to 14 residues. CDR3 sequence: CASSQPVYNSPLHF. In DNA, the CDR3 is TGTGCCAGCAGCCAACCGGTCTATAATTCACCCCTCCACTTT.

J is TRBJ1-5 and V is TRBV6-5; 8 positions agree with TRBD1. With 0 bases clipped from V and 7 bases from J, the junction kept 5 bases outside the gene matches. The CDR3 has 15 amino acids. The V gene's germline CDR1 is MNHEY and CDR2 SVGAGI. CDR3 in DNA: TGTGCCAGCAGTTACTCGCAGGGGGCCGGGCAGCCCCAGCATTTT. Residues: CASSYSQGAGQPQHF.

The chain carries TRBV19 and TRBJ2-7; 8 nucleotides align to TRBD2. The CDR3 consists of 16 residues. Germline CDR1 reads LNHDA; CDR2 reads SQIVND (reference sequence). The ends lost 5 bases at V and 2 bases at J; junction bases unmatched: 11. The CDR3 reads CASSPFGTRDTYEQYF. CDR3 bases: TGTGCCAGTAGTCCCTTTGGGACTAGGGATACCTACGAGCAGTACTTC.

The chain couples TRBV12-5 to TRBJ2-2; TRBD1 aligns across 7 bases. This CDR3 comprises 17 residues. CDR1 is LGHNT, CDR2 FRNRAP, per germline. The V gene end was trimmed by 7 bases and the J gene end by 6 bases; junction bases not matched to a gene: 17. CDR3 bases: TGTGCTAGTGCCTGGGGGCGACAGGGTTTTTTTGCCGGGGAGCTGTTTTTT. Its protein is CASAWGRQGFFAGELFF. Full variable domain (missing parts from reference TRBV12-5 and TRBJ2-2): DARVTQTPRHKVTEMGQEVTMRCQPILGHNTVFWYRQTMMQGLELLAYFRNRAPLDDSGMPKDRFSAEMPDATLATLKIQPSEPRDSAVYFCASAWGRQGFFAGELFFGEGSRLTVL.

The count of this clone is one. The rearrangement joins TRBV6-4 to TRBJ2-6, with D hard to call. The V and J ends lost 5 bases and 0 bases respectively, with 5 bases between them. This CDR3 is 14 amino acids long. Per the germline V gene, CDR1 is MRHNA and CDR2 is SNTAGT. CDR3 sequence reads: CASSTSSGANVLTF. In nucleotides, the CDR3 is TGTGCCAGCAGTACGAGCTCTGGGGCCAACGTCCTGACTTTC.

The chain carries TRBV27 and TRBJ1-2; maybe TRBD1 (5 bases). The CDR3 is made up of 15 amino acids. The V and J ends lost 2 bases and 7 bases respectively, with 17 bases between them. Germline V gene data show CDR1 as MNHEY and CDR2 as SMNVEV (reference sequence). The DNA for the CDR3 is TGTGCCAGCAGTTTAGGCGTCAGGGCGGAGGGTGGCTACACCTTC. Protein: CASSLGVRAEGGYTF.

The rearrangement uses TRBV6-5 and TRBJ1-5, with D perhaps TRBD1 (5 bases). V was trimmed by 6 bases and J by 4 bases, leaving 16 bases between them. CDR1 is MNHEY and CDR2 is SVGAGI in the germline V gene. The CDR3 has 15 amino acids. The CDR3 reads CASRDLGGGNQPQHF. Here the CDR3 DNA reads TGTGCCAGCAGGGACCTGGGGGGGGGAAATCAGCCCCAGCATTTT.

This chain connects TRBV2 to TRBJ1-2, with D tentatively TRBD1 (6 bases). V lost 5 bases to trimming and J lost 6 bases, with 16 bases between them. This CDR3 is built from 14 residues. Germline loops: CDR1 SNHLY, CDR2 FYNNEI. In nucleotides, the CDR3 is TGTGCCAGCAGTCCCCGGACAGATCCTAATGGCTACACCTTC. This encodes CASSPRTDPNGYTF.

The genes are TRBV7-9 and TRBJ2-7; possibly TRBD2 for D (5 bases). The length of the CDR3 is 11 residues. Germline V gene data show CDR1 as SEHNR and CDR2 as FQNEAQ (reference sequence). The germline V and J ends were trimmed by 5 bases and 9 bases, with 11 bases remaining between them. CDR3 protein: CASSPDRGQYF. Written as DNA, the CDR3 is TGTGCCAGCAGCCCCGACCGGGGGCAGTACTTC.

This sequence joins TRBV5-6 and TRBJ1-5; D ambiguous. Trimming left V 3 bases short and J 4 bases short, with 17 bases between. Germline V CDR1 and CDR2: SGHDT, YYEEEE. The CDR3 length is 16 residues. Here the CDR3 DNA reads TGTGCCAGCAGCTCCTTCCGGCCGCGGTATAATCAGCCCCAGCATTTT. It codes for CASSSFRPRYNQPQHF.

The chain joins TRBV13 to TRBJ2-7; 7 nucleotides agree with TRBD1. This CDR3 contains 17 residues. V lost 8 bases to trimming and J lost 5 bases; unmatched junction nucleotides: 21. The germline V gene encodes CDR1 PRHDT and CDR2 FYEKMQ (reference sequence). The CDR3 nucleotides read TGTGCCAGCGCCACGAGGGACAGCTCCTCCAACCCTGACGAGCAGTACTTC. Amino acid sequence: CASATRDSSSNPDEQYF. Variable domain in full (rest from reference TRBV13 and TRBJ2-7): AAGVIQSPRHLIKEKRETATLKCYPIPRHDTVYWYQQGPGQDPQFLISFYEKMQSDKGSIPDRFSAQQFSDYHSELNMSSLELGDSALYFCASATRDSSSNPDEQYFGPGTRLTVT.

The chain links TRBV12-3 or TRBV12-4 to TRBJ2-7, with D tentatively TRBD2 (6 bases). This CDR3 contains 13 residues. The V end was cut by 7 bases, the J end by 7 bases, with 17 bases between. CDR3 sequence: CASTRDSKWEQYF. For the CDR3, the DNA is TGTGCCAGCACCCGGGACTCAAAGTGGGAGCAGTACTTC.

V is TRBV2 and J is TRBJ1-2, with D possibly being TRBD1 (6 bases). Germline assignment: CDR1 SNHLY and CDR2 FYNNEI. This CDR3 has 14 residues. V lost 6 bases and J lost 3, with 14 bases in between. Written as DNA, the CDR3 is TGTGCCAGCAGGGCAGGGGCCTCCGACTATGGCTACACCTTC. Translating gives CASRAGASDYGYTF.

The chain is built from TRBV27 and TRBJ1-5; 7 nucleotides align to TRBD1. Germline values: CDR1 MNHEY, CDR2 SMNVEV (reference sequence). Losses at the gene ends were 6 bases for V and 8 bases for J; bases not matched to a gene: 13. This CDR3 is built from 15 residues. The CDR3 sequence: CASRHRGTPGEPQHF. For the CDR3, the DNA is TGTGCCAGCAGGCACAGGGGTACTCCTGGAGAGCCCCAGCATTTT.

V gene TRBV9 combines with J gene TRBJ1-3; perhaps TRBD1 as D (6 bases). Per the germline V gene, CDR1 is SGDLS and CDR2 is YYNGEE. The CDR3 is 16 amino acids. V lost 0 bases and J 3 bases, leaving 13 bases between the germline ends. The CDR3 loop reads CASSVDGGVYGNTIYF. The CDR3 bases are TGTGCCAGCAGCGTAGATGGGGGCGTCTATGGAAACACCATATATTTT.

The chain couples TRBV7-9 to TRBJ1-3; 9 bases are shared with TRBD1. The ends lost 4 bases at V and 4 bases at J; junction bases unmatched: 8. This CDR3 comprises 16 residues. Germline V CDR1 and CDR2: SEHNR, FQNEAQ (reference sequence). CDR3 residues: CASSSDRGSYGNTIYF. In DNA, the CDR3 is TGTGCCAGCAGCTCGGACAGGGGATCGTACGGAAACACCATATATTTT.

Here the CDR3 DNA reads TGTGCCAGCAGACACCGGACAGTTGGTGGTGAAAAACTGTTTTTT. As protein: CASRHRTVGGEKLFF. J is TRBJ1-4 and V is TRBV28, with D perhaps TRBD1 (6 bases). Germline-derived CDR1 and CDR2 are MDHEN and SYDVKM. The CDR3 consists of 15 residues. Trimming took 6 bases from V and 7 from J, leaving 18 bases between them.

This clone came up once. The rearrangement links TRBV18 to TRBJ1-1; no reliable D call. This CDR3 is built from 13 residues. Germline V gives CDR1 KGHSH, CDR2 LQKENI. The V and J ends lost 6 bases and 2 bases respectively, with 10 bases between them. The CDR3 coding sequence is TGTGCCAGCTCCGGCAACAGCAACACTGAAGCTTTCTTT. Translated, it gives CASSGNSNTEAFF.

The chain is built from TRBV19 and TRBJ2-1, with TRBD1 as a possible D gene (6 bases). This CDR3 is built from 13 residues. Germline lookup yields CDR1 LNHDA and CDR2 SQIVND (reference sequence). V lost 3 bases to trimming and J lost 10 bases, with 13 bases between them. The DNA of the CDR3 is TGTGCCAGTAGTATCGAAGGGGGTCTCGAGCAGTTCTTC. This codes for CASSIEGGLEQFF.

The genes are TRBV4-3 and TRBJ1-3, with 8 bases lining up with TRBD1. This CDR3 region has 16 residues. The V segment lost 3 bases and the J segment 5 bases; nucleotides outside the gene matches: 9. CDR1 is LGHNA, CDR2 YSLEER, per germline. The CDR3, as DNA: TGCGCCAGCAGCCATTCACAGGGGGATACTCGAAACACCATATATTTT. It yields the protein CASSHSQGDTRNTIYF.

A few counts support this clone. The chain is built from TRBV5-4 and TRBJ1-5; maybe TRBD1 (6 bases). Germline V CDR1 and CDR2: SGHNT, YYREEE (reference sequence). CDR3 size: 16 residues. V was pared by 0 bases and J by 1 base, with 11 bases between. Here the CDR3 reads CASSLDGGGSNQPQHF. The CDR3 DNA is TGTGCCAGCAGCTTGGATGGGGGCGGGAGCAATCAGCCCCAGCATTTT. Using reference TRBV5-4 and TRBJ1-5 for the parts outside the CDR3, the full variable domain is ETGVTQSPTHLIKTRGQQVTLRCSSQSGHNTVSWYQQALGQGPQFIFQYYREEENGRGNFPPRFSGLQFPNYSSELNVNALELDDSALYLCASSLDGGGSNQPQHFGDGTRLSIL.

This rearrangement joins TRBV7-9 to TRBJ2-7, with unresolved D. V was pared by 5 bases and J by 3 bases, with 11 bases between. This CDR3 has 13 residues. The germline V gene has CDR1 SEHNR and CDR2 FQNEAQ (reference sequence). DNA of the CDR3: TGTGCCAGCAGCCTACCCTATATCTACGAGCAGTACTTC. Its translation is CASSLPYIYEQYF.

This clone was seen a few times. The chain links TRBV27 to TRBJ1-6; D gene ambiguous. The CDR3 consists of 15 residues. From germline, CDR1 is MNHEY and CDR2 SMNVEV (reference sequence). V was pared by 5 bases and J by 0 bases, with 8 bases between. This CDR3 is CASSPLSSYNSPLHF. Written as DNA, the CDR3 is TGTGCCAGCAGTCCGCTTAGCTCCTATAATTCACCCCTCCACTTT.

A word on this clone: This specimen includes other DNA sequences encoding the same CDR3. The chain employs TRBV12-3 or TRBV12-4 and TRBJ1-6; unclear D gene. The ends were cut back, 5 bases at V and 12 bases at J, with 8 bases in the middle. There are 11 residues in the CDR3. The CDR3 is CASSLGGPLHF. CDR3 DNA: TGTGCCAGCAGTCTGGGAGGACCCCTCCACTTT.

The chain has TRBV7-8 and TRBJ1-2, with a possible D match to TRBD1 (6 bases). Germline CDR1 SGHVS, CDR2 FQNEAQ. The CDR3 extends over 13 amino acids. Trimming took off 1 base at V and 8 bases at J, with 11 bases between the two ends. CDR3 protein: CASSLGGGGGYTF. DNA of the CDR3: TGTGCCAGCAGCTTAGGGGGGGGCGGCGGCTACACCTTC.

V is TRBV5-1 and J is TRBJ1-6; D perhaps matches TRBD1 (5 bases). Germline loops: CDR1 SGHRS, CDR2 YFSETQ. With 0 bases removed from V and 3 bases from J, the gap between germline ends came to 13 bases. The CDR3 has 17 residues. CDR3 residues: CASSLVRGTDYNSPLHF. CDR3 coding DNA: TGCGCCAGCAGCTTGGTCCGGGGGACCGACTATAATTCACCCCTCCACTTT.